The 5 T cell receptor beta chains presented below share a single source sample, sequenced in a study of blood T cell repertoires in COVID-19. Data came from immunoSEQ multiplex PCR; TCRdb stores just in-frame clones and leaves some out. The table has around 430,000 clones, approximately 90% seen once. The sequenced material came from peripheral blood. These receptors all come from a woman between 50 and 59 years old with COVID-19, enrolled during active disease.

The gene calls are TRBV27 and TRBJ2-1, with 11 bases identical to TRBD1. With V trimmed by 6 bases and J by 7 bases, 8 bases remained unmatched. The CDR3 extends over 15 amino acids. Germline V gene data show CDR1 as MNHEY and CDR2 as SMNVEV (reference sequence). For the CDR3, the DNA is TGTGCCAGCAGAGTGGGCGGGACAGGGGGAAATGAGCAGTTCTTC. Translation gives CASRVGGTGGNEQFF.

CDR3 amino acids: CATSRGERQDLAQYF. CDR3 bases: TGTGCCACCAGCAGGGGGGAGCGACAGGACCTGGCCCAGTACTTC. The rearrangement joins TRBV15 to TRBJ2-5, with D possibly matching TRBD1 (6 bases). The germline V gene encodes CDR1 LNHNV and CDR2 YYDKDF (reference sequence). The CDR3 consists of 15 residues. The V end was cut by 3 bases, the J end by 9 bases, with 20 bases between.

This clone turned up a few times. V gene TRBV27 combines with J gene TRBJ1-5; 7 bases map to TRBD1. The CDR3 covers 17 residues. Trimming took 5 bases from V and 7 from J; bases not matched to a gene: 17. Germline V gene lookup returns CDR1 MNHEY and CDR2 SMNVEV (reference sequence). DNA for the CDR3: TGTGCCAGCAGTCACAACCTTCCTCGACAGGGTGCGCAGCCCCAGCATTTT. This codes for CASSHNLPRQGAQPQHF.

V usage is TRBV24-1 and J usage is TRBJ2-5, with 7 bases aligning to TRBD2. Germline V gives CDR1 KGHDR, CDR2 SFDVKD. The CDR3 is made up of 15 amino acids. Trimming removed 1 base from V and 5 bases from J; junction bases left unmatched: 6. The CDR3 DNA is TGTGCCACCAGTGATTTCCGGGGGGTAATCGAGACCCAGTACTTC. This translates into CATSDFRGVIETQYF.

The J gene is TRBJ1-5, the V gene TRBV9; D possibly corresponds to TRBD1 (5 bases). V shed 0 bases and J shed 9 bases, with 7 bases lying between them. CDR3 length: 12 residues. Looked up from germline, CDR1 is SGDLS and CDR2 is YYNGEE. The CDR3 DNA sequence: TGTGCCAGCAGCGTAGGGGGCCCGCCCCAGCATTTT. It yields the protein CASSVGGPPQHF.